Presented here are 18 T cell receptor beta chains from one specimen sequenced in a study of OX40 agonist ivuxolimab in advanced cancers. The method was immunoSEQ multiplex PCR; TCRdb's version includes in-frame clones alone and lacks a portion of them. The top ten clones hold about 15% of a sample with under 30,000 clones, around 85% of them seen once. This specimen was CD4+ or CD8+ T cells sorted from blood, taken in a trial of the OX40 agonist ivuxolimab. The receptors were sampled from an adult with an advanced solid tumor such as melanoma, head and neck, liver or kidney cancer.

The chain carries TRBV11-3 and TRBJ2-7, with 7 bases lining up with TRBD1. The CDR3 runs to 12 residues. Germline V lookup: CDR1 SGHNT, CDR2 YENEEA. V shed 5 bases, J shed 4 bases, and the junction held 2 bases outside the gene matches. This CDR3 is CASSQGQYEQYF. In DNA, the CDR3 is TGTGCCAGCAGCCAGGGACAGTACGAGCAGTACTTC.

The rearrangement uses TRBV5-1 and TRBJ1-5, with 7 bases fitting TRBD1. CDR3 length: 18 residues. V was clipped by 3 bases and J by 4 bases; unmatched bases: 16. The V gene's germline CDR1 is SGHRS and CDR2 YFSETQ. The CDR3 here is CASSSDPLGQVPNQPQHF. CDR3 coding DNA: TGCGCCAGCAGCTCGGACCCCCTCGGACAGGTCCCAAATCAGCCCCAGCATTTT.

The CDR3 region has the DNA TGTGCCAGCTCCACGGGACTGAGGAATGAAAAACTGTTTTTT. Translated, it gives CASSTGLRNEKLFF. V and J are TRBV9 and TRBJ1-4; tentatively, D is TRBD1 (5 bases). The CDR3 consists of 14 residues. Germline V gives CDR1 SGDLS, CDR2 YYNGEE. V was shortened by 7 bases and J by 5 bases, with 15 bases between the two germline ends.

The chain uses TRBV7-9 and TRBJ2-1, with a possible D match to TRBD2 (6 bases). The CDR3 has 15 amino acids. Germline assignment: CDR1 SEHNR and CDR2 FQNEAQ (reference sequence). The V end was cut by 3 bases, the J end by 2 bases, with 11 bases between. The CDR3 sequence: CASSLRLETYNEQFF. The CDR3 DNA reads TGTGCCAGCAGCTTGAGACTAGAGACCTACAATGAGCAGTTCTTC.

The CDR3 nucleotides read TGTGCCAGCTCACCACCCAGCACAGATACGCAGTATTTT. Protein sequence: CASSPPSTDTQYF. The chain combines TRBV18 with TRBJ2-3; the D is unclear. CDR3 length: 13 amino acids. Trimming took off 0 bases at V and 0 bases at J, with 1 base between the two ends. Per germline, CDR1 KGHSH and CDR2 LQKENI.

CDR3 protein: CASSPYVATNEKLFF. DNA for the CDR3: TGTGCCAGCTCACCGTACGTGGCAACTAATGAAAAACTGTTTTTT. The chain uses TRBV18 and TRBJ1-4; no reliable D call. Germline loops: CDR1 KGHSH, CDR2 LQKENI. V lost 3 bases, J lost 0 bases, and 8 bases lay in between. This CDR3 has 15 residues. Looking up the rest from reference TRBV18 and TRBJ1-4 gives the full variable domain: NAGVMQNPRHLVRRRGQEARLRCSPMKGHSHVYWYRQLPEEGLKFMVYLQKENIIDESGMPKERFSAEFPKEGPSILRIQQVVRGDSAAYFCASSPYVATNEKLFFGSGTQLSVL.

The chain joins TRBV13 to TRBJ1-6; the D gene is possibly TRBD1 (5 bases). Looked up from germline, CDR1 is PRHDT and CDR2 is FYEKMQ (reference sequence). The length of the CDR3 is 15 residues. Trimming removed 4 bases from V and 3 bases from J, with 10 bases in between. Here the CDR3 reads CASSSRDDYNSPLHF. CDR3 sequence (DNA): TGTGCCAGCAGCTCCCGGGACGACTATAATTCACCCCTCCACTTT.

Written as DNA, the CDR3 is TGCAGCGTTAAAAACACTGAAGCTTTCTTT. Encoded protein: CSVKNTEAFF. The genes are TRBV29-1 and TRBJ1-1; unclear D gene. V lost 5 bases to trimming and J lost 2 bases, with 3 bases between them. CDR1 and CDR2 (germline): SQVTM, ANQGSEA. The CDR3 sequence is 10 residues long.

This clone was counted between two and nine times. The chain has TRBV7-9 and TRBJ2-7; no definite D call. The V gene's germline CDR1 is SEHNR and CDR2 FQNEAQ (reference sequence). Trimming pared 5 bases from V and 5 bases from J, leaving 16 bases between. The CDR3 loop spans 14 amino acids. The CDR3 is CASSPPGFANEQYF. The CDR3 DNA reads TGTGCCAGCAGCCCCCCCGGGTTCGCCAACGAGCAGTACTTC.

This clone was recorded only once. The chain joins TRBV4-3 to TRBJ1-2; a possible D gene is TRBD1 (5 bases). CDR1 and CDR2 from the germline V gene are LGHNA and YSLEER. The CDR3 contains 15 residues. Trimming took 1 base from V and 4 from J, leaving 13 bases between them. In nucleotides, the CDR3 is TGCGCCAGCAGCCAAGCTGCCGGCGGGACCTATGGCTACACCTTC. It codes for CASSQAAGGTYGYTF.

Here the CDR3 reads CASSPFEDEQYF. In DNA, the CDR3 is TGTGCCAGCTCACCGTTCGAGGACGAGCAGTACTTC. The chain recombines TRBV18 with TRBJ2-7; D is ambiguous. Between the trimmed V and J ends, which lost 3 bases and 5 bases, there was a span of 8 bases. Germline V lookup: CDR1 KGHSH, CDR2 LQKENI. The CDR3 covers 12 residues.

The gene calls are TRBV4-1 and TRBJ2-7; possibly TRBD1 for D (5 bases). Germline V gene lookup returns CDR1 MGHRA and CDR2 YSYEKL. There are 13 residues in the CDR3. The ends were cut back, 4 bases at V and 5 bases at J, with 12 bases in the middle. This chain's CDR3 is CASSRGPGDEQYF. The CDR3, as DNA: TGCGCCAGCAGCCGGGGCCCTGGTGACGAGCAGTACTTC.

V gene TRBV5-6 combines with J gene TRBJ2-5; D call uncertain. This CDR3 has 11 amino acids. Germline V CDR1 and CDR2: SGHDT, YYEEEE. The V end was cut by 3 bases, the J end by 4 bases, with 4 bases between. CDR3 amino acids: CASSWAETQYF. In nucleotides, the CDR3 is TGTGCCAGCAGCTGGGCAGAGACCCAGTACTTC.

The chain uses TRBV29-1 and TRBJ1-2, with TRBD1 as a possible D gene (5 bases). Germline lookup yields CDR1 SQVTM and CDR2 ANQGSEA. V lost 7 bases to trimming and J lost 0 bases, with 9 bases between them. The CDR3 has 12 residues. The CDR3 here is CSAQGPNYGYTF. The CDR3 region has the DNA TGCAGCGCCCAGGGCCCTAACTATGGCTACACCTTC.

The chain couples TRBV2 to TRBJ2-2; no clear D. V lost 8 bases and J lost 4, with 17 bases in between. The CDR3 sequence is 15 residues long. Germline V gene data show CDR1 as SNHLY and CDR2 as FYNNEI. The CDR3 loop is CASSENWKGTGELFF. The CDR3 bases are TGTGCCAGCTCTGAGAATTGGAAAGGCACCGGGGAGCTGTTTTTT.

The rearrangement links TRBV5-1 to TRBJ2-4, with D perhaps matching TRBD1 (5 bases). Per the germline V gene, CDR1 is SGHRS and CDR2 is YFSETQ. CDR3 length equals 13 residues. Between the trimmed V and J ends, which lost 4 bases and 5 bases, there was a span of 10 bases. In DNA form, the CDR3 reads TGCGCCAGCAGCGTCCTAGGGGAAAACATTCAGTACTTC. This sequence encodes CASSVLGENIQYF.

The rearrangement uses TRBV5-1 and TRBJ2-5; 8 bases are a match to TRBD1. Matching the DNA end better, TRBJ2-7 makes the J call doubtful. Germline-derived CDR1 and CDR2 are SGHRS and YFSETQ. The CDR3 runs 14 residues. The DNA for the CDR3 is TGCGCCAGCAGCTTGGCAGGGGGCGCGGACGAGCAGTACTTC. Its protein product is CASSLAGGADEQYF.

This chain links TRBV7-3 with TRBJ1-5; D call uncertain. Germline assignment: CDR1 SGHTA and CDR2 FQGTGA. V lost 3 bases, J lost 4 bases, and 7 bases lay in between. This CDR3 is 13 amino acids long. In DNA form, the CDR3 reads TGTGCCAGCAGCTTCGGGCCGAATCAGCCCCAGCATTTT. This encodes CASSFGPNQPQHF.